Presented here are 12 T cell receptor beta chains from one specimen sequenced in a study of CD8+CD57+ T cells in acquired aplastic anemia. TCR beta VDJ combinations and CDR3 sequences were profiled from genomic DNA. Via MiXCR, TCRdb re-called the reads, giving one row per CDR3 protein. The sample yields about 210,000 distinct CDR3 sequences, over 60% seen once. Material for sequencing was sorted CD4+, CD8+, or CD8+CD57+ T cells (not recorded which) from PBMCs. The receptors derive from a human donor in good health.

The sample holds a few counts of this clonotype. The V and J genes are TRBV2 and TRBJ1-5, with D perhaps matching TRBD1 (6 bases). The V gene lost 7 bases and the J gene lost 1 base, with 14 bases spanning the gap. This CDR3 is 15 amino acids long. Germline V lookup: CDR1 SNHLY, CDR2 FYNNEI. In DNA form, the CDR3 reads TGTGCCAGCAACTCGGGGGGGGCAAGCAATCAGCCCCAGCATTTT. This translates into CASNSGGASNQPQHF.

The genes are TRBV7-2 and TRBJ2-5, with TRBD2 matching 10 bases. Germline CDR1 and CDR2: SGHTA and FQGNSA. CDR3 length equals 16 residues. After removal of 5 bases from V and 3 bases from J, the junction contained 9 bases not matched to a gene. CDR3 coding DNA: TGTGCCAGCAGCCTCGGAGCGGGGGGGCCCGAAGAGACCCAGTACTTC. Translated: CASSLGAGGPEETQYF.

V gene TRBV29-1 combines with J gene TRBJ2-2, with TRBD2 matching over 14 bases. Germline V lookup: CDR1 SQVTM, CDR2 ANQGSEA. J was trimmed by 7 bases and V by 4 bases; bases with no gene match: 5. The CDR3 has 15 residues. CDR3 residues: CSVGLAGGPGGELFF. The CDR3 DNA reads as TGCAGCGTTGGACTAGCGGGGGGGCCTGGCGGGGAGCTGTTTTTT.

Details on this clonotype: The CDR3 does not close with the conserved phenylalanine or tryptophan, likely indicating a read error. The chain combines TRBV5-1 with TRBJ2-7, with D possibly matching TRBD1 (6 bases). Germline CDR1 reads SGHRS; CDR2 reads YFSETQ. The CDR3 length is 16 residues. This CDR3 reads CSSSLYGTTLAYEQYC. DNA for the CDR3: TGCTCCAGCAGCTTGTACGGGACAACCTTAGCCTACGAGCAGTACTGC.

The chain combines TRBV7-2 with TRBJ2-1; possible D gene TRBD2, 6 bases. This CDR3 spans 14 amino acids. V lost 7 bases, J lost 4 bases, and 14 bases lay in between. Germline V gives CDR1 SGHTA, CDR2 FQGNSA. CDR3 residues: CASTLDGGYNEQFF. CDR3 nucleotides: TGTGCCAGCACCCTTGACGGGGGTTACAATGAGCAGTTCTTC.

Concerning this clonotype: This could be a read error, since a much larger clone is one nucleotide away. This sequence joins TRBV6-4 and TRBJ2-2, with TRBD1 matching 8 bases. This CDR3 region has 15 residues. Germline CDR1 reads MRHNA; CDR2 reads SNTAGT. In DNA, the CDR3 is TGTGCCAGCAGTGAGGGACAGGAGAACACCGGGGAGCTGTTATTT. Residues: CASSEGQENTGELLF.

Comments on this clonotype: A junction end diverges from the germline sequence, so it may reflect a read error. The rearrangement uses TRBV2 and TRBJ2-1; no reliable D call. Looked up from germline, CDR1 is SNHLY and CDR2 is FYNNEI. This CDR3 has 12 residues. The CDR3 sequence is CASSEEGIEQFF. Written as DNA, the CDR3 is TGTGCCAGCAGCGAAGAAGGAATTGAGCAGTTCTTC.

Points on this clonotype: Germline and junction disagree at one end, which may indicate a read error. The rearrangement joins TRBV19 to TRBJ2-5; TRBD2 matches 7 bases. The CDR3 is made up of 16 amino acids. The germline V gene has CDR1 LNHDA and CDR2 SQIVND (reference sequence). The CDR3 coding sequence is TGTGCCAGTAGTATAGAGAAAACTAGCGTGCAAGAGACCCAGTACTTT. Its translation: CASSIEKTSVQETQYF.

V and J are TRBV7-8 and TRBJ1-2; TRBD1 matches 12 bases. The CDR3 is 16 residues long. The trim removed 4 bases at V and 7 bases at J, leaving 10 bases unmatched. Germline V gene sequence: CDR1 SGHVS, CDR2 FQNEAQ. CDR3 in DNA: TGTGCCAGCAGCTCTGGGACAGGGGGCGCGATTGGTGGCTACACCTTC. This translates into CASSSGTGGAIGGYTF.

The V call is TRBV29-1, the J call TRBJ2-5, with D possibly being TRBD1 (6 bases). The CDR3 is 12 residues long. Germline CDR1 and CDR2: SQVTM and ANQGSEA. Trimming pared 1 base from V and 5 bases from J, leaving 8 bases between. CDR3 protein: CSVEGQVETQYF. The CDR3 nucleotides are TGCAGCGTTGAAGGACAGGTTGAGACCCAGTACTTC.

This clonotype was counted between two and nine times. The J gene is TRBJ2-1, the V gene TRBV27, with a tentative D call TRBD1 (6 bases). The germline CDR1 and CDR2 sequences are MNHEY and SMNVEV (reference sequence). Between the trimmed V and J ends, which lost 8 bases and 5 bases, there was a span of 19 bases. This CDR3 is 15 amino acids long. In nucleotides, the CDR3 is TGTGCCAGCTGGGATTATGGCAGGGGAGACAATGAGCAGTTCTTC. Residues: CASWDYGRGDNEQFF.

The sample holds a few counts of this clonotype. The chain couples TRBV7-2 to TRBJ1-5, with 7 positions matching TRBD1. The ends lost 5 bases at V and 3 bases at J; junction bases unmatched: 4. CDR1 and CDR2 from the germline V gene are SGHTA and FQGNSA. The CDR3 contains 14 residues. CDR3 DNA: TGTGCCAGCAGCCCGGGACAGATCAATCAGCCCCAGCATTTT. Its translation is CASSPGQINQPQHF.